The 27 T cell receptor beta chains below come from one sample, sequenced in a study of blood T cell repertoires in COVID-19. The assay was immunoSEQ multiplex PCR, and TCRdb's table has in-frame clones only and misses some. The table records about 480,000 clones, roughly 89% of them present only once. The specimen sequenced was peripheral blood. These receptors came from a woman younger than 45 with acute or convalescent COVID-19.

The rearrangement uses TRBV7-2 and TRBJ2-2; 8 bases are shared with TRBD1. CDR1 and CDR2 from the germline V gene are SGHTA and FQGNSA. The CDR3 spans 16 residues. The V gene end was trimmed by 4 bases and the J gene end by 6 bases; junction bases not matched to a gene: 10. In nucleotides, the CDR3 is TGTGCCAGCAGCTCAAGGACAGGGCCCGGAGCCGGGGAGCTGTTTTTT. It encodes CASSSRTGPGAGELFF.

The J gene is TRBJ2-3, the V gene TRBV2; tentatively, D is TRBD1 (6 bases). CDR1 SNHLY and CDR2 FYNNEI come from the germline V gene. V gave up 11 bases and J gave up 1 base, with 13 bases separating them. The CDR3 totals 13 residues. The CDR3 loop is CASMWGRTDTQYF. DNA of the CDR3: TGTGCCTCTATGTGGGGGCGCACAGATACGCAGTATTTT. The full variable domain, with the rest looked up from reference TRBV2 and TRBJ2-3, is EPEVTQTPSHQVTQMGQEVILRCVPISNHLYFYWYRQILGQKVEFLVSFYNNEISEKSEIFDDQFSVERPDGSNFTLKIRSTKLEDSAMYFCASMWGRTDTQYFGPGTRLTVL.

A note on this clone: Other DNA variants within this sample encode the same CDR3. The chain carries TRBV10-2 and TRBJ1-1, with D uncertain. Germline V CDR1 and CDR2: WSHSY, SAAADI. Trimming took off 6 bases at V and 4 bases at J, with 15 bases between the two ends. This CDR3 contains 14 residues. The CDR3 loop is CASSPPGWGTEAFF. CDR3 nucleotide sequence: TGCGCCAGCAGCCCCCCGGGGTGGGGCACTGAAGCTTTCTTT.

The gene calls are TRBV5-4 and TRBJ1-2; no reliable D call. CDR3 length equals 13 residues. The germline V and J ends were trimmed by 0 bases and 6 bases, with 9 bases remaining between them. Per germline, CDR1 SGHNT and CDR2 YYREEE (reference sequence). Here the CDR3 DNA reads TGTGCCAGCAGCTTGGGCGGGAGGGATGGCTACACCTTC. It codes for CASSLGGRDGYTF.

This chain joins TRBV5-6 and TRBJ1-6; D remains ambiguous. V dropped 4 bases and J dropped 14 bases, with 16 bases sitting between them. The CDR3 is 13 residues long. Germline V gene lookup returns CDR1 SGHDT and CDR2 YYEEEE. This CDR3 reads CASSPAGEGSLHF. CDR3 nucleotides: TGTGCCAGCAGCCCGGCCGGGGAAGGGTCCCTCCACTTT.

CDR3 DNA sequence: TGTGCCAGCAGCGATTCCGGACGACAGGGGGTAGCTGAGACGAACTATGGCTACACCTTC. It translates to CASSDSGRQGVAETNYGYTF. The chain carries TRBV3-1 (or the pseudogene TRBV3-2) and TRBJ1-2; 9 nucleotides align to TRBD1. V was pared by 5 bases and J by 2 bases, with 21 bases of the junction left unmatched. Germline loops: CDR1 LGHDT, CDR2 YNNKEL (reference sequence). The CDR3 runs 20 residues.

The V call is TRBV7-2, the J call TRBJ1-6; 7 bases align to TRBD1. CDR1 SGHTA and CDR2 FQGNSA come from the germline V gene. V lost 5 bases, J lost 7 bases, and 11 bases stayed unmatched. The CDR3 is 16 residues long. The CDR3 loop reads CASSRDGAGGNSPLHF. CDR3 DNA sequence: TGTGCCAGCAGCAGAGACGGGGCAGGGGGAAATTCACCCCTCCACTTT. The variable domain in full, with the rest retrieved from reference TRBV7-2 and TRBJ1-6, is GAGVSQSPSNKVTEKGKDVELRCDPISGHTALYWYRQSLGQGLEFLIYFQGNSAPDKSGLPSDRFSAERTGGSVSTLTIQRTQQEDSAVYLCASSRDGAGGNSPLHFGNGTRLTVT.

The chain carries TRBV19 and TRBJ2-2, with 9 positions matching TRBD2. The germline CDR1 and CDR2 sequences are LNHDA and SQIVND (reference sequence). After removal of 1 base from V and 7 bases from J, the junction contained 22 bases not matched to a gene. The CDR3 has 21 amino acids. Here the CDR3 reads CASSIAVGVLAGAPSVGELFF. The CDR3, as DNA: TGTGCCAGTAGTATAGCGGTTGGAGTTTTAGCGGGGGCCCCTTCCGTCGGGGAGCTGTTTTTT.

The chain couples TRBV27 to TRBJ2-1, with TRBD2 identical over 12 bases. Trimming cost V 5 bases and J 2 bases; bases outside gene matches: 4. The CDR3 has 16 amino acids. Germline values: CDR1 MNHEY, CDR2 SMNVEV (reference sequence). The CDR3 is CASSGLAGFTYNEQFF. The CDR3 DNA follows: TGTGCCAGCAGTGGACTAGCGGGGTTCACCTACAATGAGCAGTTCTTC.

This chain joins TRBV4-1 and TRBJ1-3; D is unclear. The V and J ends lost 2 bases and 6 bases respectively, with 17 bases between them. Germline V CDR1 and CDR2: MGHRA, YSYEKL. CDR3 length: 16 amino acids. CDR3 residues: CASSQLGKQVENTIYF. As DNA, the CDR3 is TGCGCCAGCAGCCAACTCGGAAAGCAGGTGGAAAACACCATATATTTT.

J is TRBJ2-2 and V is TRBV27; D is undetermined. The V and J ends lost 4 bases and 3 bases respectively, with 6 bases between them. The germline V gene has CDR1 MNHEY and CDR2 SMNVEV (reference sequence). This CDR3 region has 13 residues. The chain's CDR3 is CASSSSYTGELFF. The CDR3 bases are TGTGCCAGCAGTTCCTCCTACACCGGGGAGCTGTTTTTT.

The chain combines TRBV5-5 with TRBJ2-1, with TRBD2 identical over 12 bases. The V segment lost 3 bases and the J segment 9 bases; nucleotides outside the gene matches: 7. Germline lookup yields CDR1 SGHKS and CDR2 YYEKEE (reference sequence). The CDR3 has 15 residues. Here the CDR3 DNA reads TGTGCCAGCAGCTATTCTAGCGGGGGGGCCCCTGAGCAGTTCTTC. It specifies CASSYSSGGAPEQFF.

This rearrangement joins TRBV27 to TRBJ1-5; 7 bases align to TRBD1. With V trimmed by 6 bases and J by 4 bases, 6 bases remained unmatched. The CDR3 is 14 amino acids. Germline V lookup: CDR1 MNHEY, CDR2 SMNVEV (reference sequence). CDR3 region: CASRKTGTNQPQHF. CDR3 coding DNA: TGTGCCAGCAGAAAGACAGGGACAAATCAGCCCCAGCATTTT.

The chain uses TRBV11-2 and TRBJ1-1; possible D gene TRBD1, 5 bases. This CDR3 spans 15 amino acids. V lost 0 bases and J lost 3, with 11 bases in between. Germline CDR1 reads SGHAT; CDR2 reads FQNNGV. The CDR3 spells CASSLDIWGDTEAFF. For the CDR3, the DNA is TGTGCCAGCAGCTTAGATATTTGGGGGGACACTGAAGCTTTCTTT.

The J gene is TRBJ2-1, the V gene TRBV12-3 or TRBV12-4; the match to TRBD2 covers 13 bases. The CDR3 has 13 amino acids. Trimming cost V 6 bases and J 9 bases; bases outside gene matches: 2. CDR3 DNA: TGTGCCAGCAGCCGACTAGCGGGGGGTGAGCAGTTCTTC. Translation gives CASSRLAGGEQFF.

The chain couples TRBV4-2 to TRBJ2-1; 14 bases align to TRBD2. Germline CDR1 is LGHNA and CDR2 is YNFKEQ. The CDR3 totals 17 residues. V trimming: 0 bases; J trimming: 9 bases; junction bases outside the gene matches: 7. The CDR3 DNA reads as TGTGCCAGCAGCCAAGATCCCGGGACTAGCGGGGGTTCTGAGCAGTTCTTC. Translation gives CASSQDPGTSGGSEQFF.

This clone was seen a handful of times. The J gene is TRBJ2-5, the V gene TRBV7-9; 11 positions match TRBD2. The germline gives CDR1 SEHNR, CDR2 FQNEAQ (reference sequence). The V segment lost 5 bases and the J segment 1 base; nucleotides outside the gene matches: 3. The CDR3 is made up of 15 amino acids. The CDR3 DNA reads TGTGCCAGCAGCCCGGGACTAGCGGTCCAAGAGACCCAGTACTTC. This codes for CASSPGLAVQETQYF.

The J gene is TRBJ1-2, the V gene TRBV2, with TRBD1 identical over 10 bases. With 8 bases clipped from V and 8 bases from J, the junction kept 11 bases outside the gene matches. Germline V gene sequence: CDR1 SNHLY, CDR2 FYNNEI. The CDR3 sequence is 14 residues long. The CDR3 is CASAPGQGSEGYTF. For the CDR3, the DNA is TGTGCCAGCGCTCCGGGACAGGGGTCGGAAGGCTACACCTTC.

In its sample, this clone was seen once. The V and J genes are TRBV7-9 and TRBJ1-2, with 8 bases matching TRBD1. Losses at the gene ends were 3 bases for V and 5 bases for J; bases not matched to a gene: 5. The CDR3 is 14 residues long. Germline assignment: CDR1 SEHNR and CDR2 FQNEAQ (reference sequence). CDR3 loop: CASSFEGQGYGYTF. CDR3 sequence (DNA): TGTGCCAGCAGCTTCGAAGGACAGGGATATGGCTACACCTTC.

The chain joins TRBV5-1 to TRBJ2-2; 7 bases line up with TRBD1. V shed 0 bases and J 1 base; nucleotides not matched to a gene: 3. Germline values: CDR1 SGHRS, CDR2 YFSETQ. The CDR3 loop spans 16 amino acids. CDR3 coding DNA: TGCGCCAGCAGCTTGGAAGGGGGCCGGAACACCGGGGAGCTGTTTTTT. Translated, it gives CASSLEGGRNTGELFF.

The chain carries TRBV7-9 and TRBJ1-2; D gene ambiguous. The V gene's germline CDR1 is SEHNR and CDR2 FQNEAQ (reference sequence). Trimming removed 5 bases from V and 5 bases from J, with 9 bases in between. This CDR3 spans 12 amino acids. In nucleotides, the CDR3 is TGTGCCAGCAGCCTCAATCAGTATGGCTACACCTTC. This encodes CASSLNQYGYTF.

The chain combines TRBV11-2 with TRBJ1-4; 8 bases align to TRBD1. CDR1 SGHAT and CDR2 FQNNGV come from the germline V gene. The CDR3 contains 16 residues. V lost 4 bases, J lost 7 bases, and 11 bases stayed unmatched. CDR3 sequence reads: CASSSLKDREGEKLFF. CDR3 nucleotides: TGTGCCAGCAGCTCGTTAAAGGACAGGGAAGGTGAAAAACTGTTTTTT. Together with reference TRBV11-2 and TRBJ1-4, the CDR3 gives the full variable domain: EAGVAQSPRYKIIEKRQSVAFWCNPISGHATLYWYQQILGQGPKLLIQFQNNGVVDDSQLPKDRFSAERLKGVDSTLKIQPAKLEDSAVYLCASSSLKDREGEKLFFGSGTQLSVL.

The count of this clone is one. J is TRBJ2-5 and V is TRBV29-1; 8 bases fit TRBD1. Germline-derived CDR1 and CDR2 are SQVTM and ANQGSEA. J lost 5 bases, V lost 3 bases, and 8 bases had no gene match. The CDR3 runs 14 residues. The CDR3: CSVDRDRRGETQYF. The DNA of the CDR3 is TGCAGCGTTGATAGGGACAGGAGGGGTGAGACCCAGTACTTC.

Only one count was recorded for this clone. J is TRBJ2-1 and V is TRBV9; 10 nucleotides line up with TRBD2. Losses at the gene ends were 4 bases for V and 4 bases for J; bases not matched to a gene: 5. CDR3 size: 15 residues. Germline CDR1 reads SGDLS; CDR2 reads YYNGEE. CDR3 DNA sequence: TGTGCCAGCAGCCCTCCTAGCGGGGGATACAATGAGCAGTTCTTC. As protein: CASSPPSGGYNEQFF.

This chain joins TRBV3-1 (or the pseudogene TRBV3-2) and TRBJ2-1; 7 nucleotides line up with TRBD2. CDR3 length equals 16 residues. Germline assignment: CDR1 LGHDT and CDR2 YNNKEL (reference sequence). Trimming removed 0 bases from V and 1 base from J; junction bases left unmatched: 3. Written as DNA, the CDR3 is TGTGCCAGCAGCCAAGATAGGGGAGGGTCCTACAATGAGCAGTTCTTC. Amino acid sequence: CASSQDRGGSYNEQFF.

The chain carries TRBV28 and TRBJ1-2; D is undetermined. Trimming stripped 8 bases from V and 1 base from J, with 17 bases between. CDR3 length: 15 amino acids. Looked up from germline, CDR1 is MDHEN and CDR2 is SYDVKM. The CDR3 sequence is CASRYPTGRNYGYTF. The CDR3 DNA reads TGTGCCAGCCGATATCCGACGGGTCGTAACTATGGCTACACCTTC.

The gene calls are TRBV15 and TRBJ2-2; TRBD2 might be the D (6 bases). Deletions cut 1 base from V and 1 base from J, with 10 bases between. CDR1 and CDR2 from the germline V gene are LNHNV and YYDKDF (reference sequence). The CDR3 sequence is 16 residues long. The CDR3 is CATSRGGRLNTGELFF. The CDR3 nucleotides are TGTGCCACCAGCAGAGGAGGGAGGCTGAACACCGGGGAGCTGTTTTTT.